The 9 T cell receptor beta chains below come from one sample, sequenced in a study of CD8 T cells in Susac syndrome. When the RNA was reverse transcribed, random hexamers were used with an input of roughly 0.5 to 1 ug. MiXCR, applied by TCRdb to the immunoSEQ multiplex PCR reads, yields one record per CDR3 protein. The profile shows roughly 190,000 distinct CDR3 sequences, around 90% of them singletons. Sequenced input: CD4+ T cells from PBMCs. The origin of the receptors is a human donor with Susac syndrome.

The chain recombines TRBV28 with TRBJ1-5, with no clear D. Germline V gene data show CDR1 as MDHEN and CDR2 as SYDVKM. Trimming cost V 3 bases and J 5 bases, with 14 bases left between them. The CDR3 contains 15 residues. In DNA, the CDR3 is TGTGCCAGCAGTTTTCTAAGTACCTCTCATCAGCCCCAGCATTTT. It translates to CASSFLSTSHQPQHF.

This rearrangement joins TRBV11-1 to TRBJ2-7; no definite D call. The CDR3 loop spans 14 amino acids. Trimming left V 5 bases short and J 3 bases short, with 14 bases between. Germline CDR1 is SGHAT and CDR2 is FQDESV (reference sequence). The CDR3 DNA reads TGTGCCAGCAGCCGCGTTGTAGGAGACTACGAGCAGTACTTC. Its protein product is CASSRVVGDYEQYF.

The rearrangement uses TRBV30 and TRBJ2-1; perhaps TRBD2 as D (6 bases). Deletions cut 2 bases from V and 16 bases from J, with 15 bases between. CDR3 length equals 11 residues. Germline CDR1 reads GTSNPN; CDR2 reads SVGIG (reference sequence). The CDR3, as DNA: TGTGCCTGGAGTTGGGGGGACTCCAATTTCTTC. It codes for CAWSWGDSNFF.

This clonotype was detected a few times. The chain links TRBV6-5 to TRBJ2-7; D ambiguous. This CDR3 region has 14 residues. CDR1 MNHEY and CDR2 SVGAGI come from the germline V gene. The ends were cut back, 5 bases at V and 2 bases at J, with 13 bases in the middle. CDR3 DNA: TGTGCCAGCAGTGGACGTAACACCCCCTACGAGCAGTACTTC. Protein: CASSGRNTPYEQYF.

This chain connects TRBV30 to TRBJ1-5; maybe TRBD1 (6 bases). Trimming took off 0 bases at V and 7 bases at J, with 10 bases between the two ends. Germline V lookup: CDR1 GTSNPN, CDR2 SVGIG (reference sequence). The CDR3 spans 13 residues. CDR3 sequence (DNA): TGTGCCTGGAGTGTACAAGGGGGACAGCCCCAGCATTTT. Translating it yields CAWSVQGGQPQHF.

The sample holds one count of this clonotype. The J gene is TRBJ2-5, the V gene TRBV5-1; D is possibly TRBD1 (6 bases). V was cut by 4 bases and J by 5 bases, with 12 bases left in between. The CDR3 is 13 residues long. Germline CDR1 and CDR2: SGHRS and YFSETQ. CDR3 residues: CASSRTGKETQYF. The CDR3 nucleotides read TGCGCCAGCAGCCGAACAGGGAAGGAGACCCAGTACTTC.

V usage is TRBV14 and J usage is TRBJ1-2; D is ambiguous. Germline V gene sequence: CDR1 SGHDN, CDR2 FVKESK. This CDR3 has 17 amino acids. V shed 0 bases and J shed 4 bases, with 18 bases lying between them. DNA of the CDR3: TGTGCCAGCAGCCAAGATCAGCTTCGGCAGAATTCCTATGGCTACACCTTC. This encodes CASSQDQLRQNSYGYTF.

The DNA of the CDR3 is TGTGCCAGCAGCAAACCGGGACCCTACTACAATGAGCAGTTCTTC. This translates into CASSKPGPYYNEQFF. The chain links TRBV5-8 to TRBJ2-1; perhaps D is TRBD1 or TRBD2 (5 bases each). Per the germline V gene, CDR1 is SGHTS and CDR2 is YDEGEE. This CDR3 region has 15 residues. Trimming left V 4 bases short and J 3 bases short, with 14 bases between.

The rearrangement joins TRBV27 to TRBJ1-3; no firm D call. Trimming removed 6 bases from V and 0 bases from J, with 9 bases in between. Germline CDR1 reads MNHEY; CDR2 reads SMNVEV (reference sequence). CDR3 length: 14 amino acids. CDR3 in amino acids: CASRRNRSGNTIYF. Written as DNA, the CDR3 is TGTGCCAGCAGACGAAATCGCTCTGGAAACACCATATATTTT.